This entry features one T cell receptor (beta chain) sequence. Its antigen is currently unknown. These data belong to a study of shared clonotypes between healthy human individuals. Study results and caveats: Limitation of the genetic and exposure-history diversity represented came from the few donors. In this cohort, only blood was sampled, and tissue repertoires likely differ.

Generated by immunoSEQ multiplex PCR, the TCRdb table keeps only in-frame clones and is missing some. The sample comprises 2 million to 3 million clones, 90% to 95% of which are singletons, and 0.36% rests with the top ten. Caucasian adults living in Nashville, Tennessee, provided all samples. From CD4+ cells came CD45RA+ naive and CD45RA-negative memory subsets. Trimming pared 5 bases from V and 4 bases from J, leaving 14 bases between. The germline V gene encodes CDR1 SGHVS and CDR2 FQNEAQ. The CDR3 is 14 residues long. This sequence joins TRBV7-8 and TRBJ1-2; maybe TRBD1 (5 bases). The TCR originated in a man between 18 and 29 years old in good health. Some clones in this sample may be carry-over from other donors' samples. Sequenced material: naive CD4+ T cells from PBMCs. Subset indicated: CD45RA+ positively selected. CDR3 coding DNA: TGTGCCAGCAGCAAACCACCCGGGGCCTATGGCTACACCTTC. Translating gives CASSKPPGAYGYTF.